One and the same sample provided the 26 T cell receptor beta chains below, sequenced in a study of prognosis after radiotherapy for stage I lung cancer. From genomic DNA, two-round multiplex PCR was used to amplify TCR beta CDR3. Primers were specific to each TRBV and TRBJ gene in first-round PCR. MiXCR, applied by TCRdb to the multiplex PCR reads, yields one record per CDR3 protein. The top ten clones hold approximately 60% of a sample with nearly 25,000 distinct CDR3 sequences, approximately 35% of them seen once. Source: PBMCs, taken before or after stereotactic body radiation therapy (not recorded which). The source of these receptors is a donor aged 50 or older with non-small cell lung cancer.

This clonotype is judged medium-sized. The chain employs TRBV28 and TRBJ1-2; D is undetermined. The CDR3 length is 10 residues. The germline CDR1 and CDR2 sequences are MDHEN and SYDVKM. V was cut by 10 bases and J by 4 bases, with 7 bases left in between. The CDR3 region has the DNA TGTGCCACCGTTCTCTATGGCTACACCTTC. Translation: CATVLYGYTF.

This clonotype has at least ten counts. The chain links TRBV6-2 or TRBV6-3 to TRBJ1-2, with 7 bases fitting TRBD1. The germline gives CDR1 MNHEY, CDR2 SVGEGT. The CDR3 is 12 amino acids. The ends lost 6 bases at V and 6 bases at J; junction bases unmatched: 4. The CDR3 nucleotides read TGTGCCAGCAGCTACAGGGGAGATGGCTACACCTTC. Translation gives CASSYRGDGYTF.

This clonotype was seen ten or more times. V gene TRBV2 combines with J gene TRBJ2-7; tentatively, D is TRBD1 (5 bases). CDR1 SNHLY and CDR2 FYNNEI come from the germline V gene. V dropped 1 base and J dropped 10 bases, with 14 bases sitting between them. CDR3 length: 13 amino acids. The CDR3 here is CASSEVAGPQQYF. The CDR3 DNA reads as TGTGCCAGCAGTGAAGTGGCAGGGCCCCAACAGTACTTC.

The chain is built from TRBV4-2 and TRBJ1-4; D might be TRBD1 (6 bases). Trimming left V 2 bases short and J 7 bases short, with 17 bases between. The CDR3 covers 16 residues. Germline CDR1 LGHNA, CDR2 YNFKEQ. In nucleotides, the CDR3 is TGTGCCAGCAGCCAAAGGGGGGGGGGAATAGGTGAAAAACTGTTTTTT. Protein product: CASSQRGGGIGEKLFF.

This clonotype appeared many times. The V and J genes are TRBV12-3 or TRBV12-4 and TRBJ2-2, with TRBD1 identical over 7 bases. The J segment lost 5 bases and the V segment lost 5 bases, leaving 11 bases of the junction unmatched. The CDR3 runs to 16 residues. Written as DNA, the CDR3 is TGTGCCAGCAGTCAAATACAAGGGACAGCAACCGGGGAGCTGTTTTTT. This codes for CASSQIQGTATGELFF.

V and J are TRBV6-5 and TRBJ2-1; 10 positions agree with TRBD2. The length of the CDR3 is 17 residues. J gave up 4 bases and V 4 bases, and 10 bases lay outside the gene matches. CDR1 and CDR2 (germline): MNHEY, SVGAGI. The CDR3, as DNA: TGTGCCAGCAGTTCCAACCTCGGGACTAGCGTATACAATGAGCAGTTCTTC. Encoded protein: CASSSNLGTSVYNEQFF.

This clonotype was observed at least ten times. The genes are TRBV19 and TRBJ1-1; D is perhaps TRBD1 (5 bases). The CDR3 totals 14 residues. Between the trimmed V and J ends, which lost 7 bases and 1 base, there was a span of 13 bases. The germline V gene has CDR1 LNHDA and CDR2 SQIVND (reference sequence). CDR3 nucleotides: TGTGCCAGTATGCCAGGGCTTGGGAACACTGAAGCTTTCTTT. This gives the protein CASMPGLGNTEAFF.

This clonotype was picked up many times. The CDR3 loop reads CASSLTISYEQYF. CDR3 DNA sequence: TGTGCCAGCAGCTTAACGATTTCCTACGAGCAGTACTTC. This rearrangement joins TRBV11-2 to TRBJ2-7; no clear D gene. V dropped 2 bases and J dropped 1 base, with 6 bases sitting between them. CDR1 is SGHAT and CDR2 is FQNNGV in the germline V gene. The CDR3 spans 13 residues.

The chain is built from TRBV11-3 and TRBJ2-7, with D uncertain. Trimming took off 0 bases at V and 3 bases at J, with 12 bases between the two ends. This CDR3 contains 15 residues. Germline values: CDR1 SGHNT, CDR2 YENEEA. This CDR3 is CASSLDLYHHYEQYF. The CDR3 region has the DNA TGTGCCAGCAGCTTAGATCTGTACCACCACTACGAGCAGTACTTC.

This clonotype was recorded at least ten times. The chain joins TRBV5-1 to TRBJ2-7, with TRBD2 matching 10 bases. The CDR3 extends over 16 amino acids. The J segment lost 5 bases and the V segment lost 5 bases, leaving 13 bases of the junction unmatched. Germline values: CDR1 SGHRS, CDR2 YFSETQ. CDR3 coding DNA: TGCGCCAGCAGACAAACTCCGGGACTAGCGTTGGACGAGCAGTACTTC. Its translation is CASRQTPGLALDEQYF.

J is TRBJ2-3 and V is TRBV6-2 or TRBV6-3; TRBD2 agrees at 8 bases. V shed 5 bases and J 5 bases; nucleotides not matched to a gene: 9. CDR1 is MNHEY, CDR2 SVGEGT, per germline. CDR3 size: 15 residues. Written as DNA, the CDR3 is TGTGCCAGCAGTCCTGGGCGGGAGGTCCGAGATACGCAGTATTTT. It translates to CASSPGREVRDTQYF.

On this clonotype: This may be a read error, as it is one base from a much larger clone. The chain employs TRBV7-2 and TRBJ1-4; D perhaps matches TRBD1 (5 bases). Germline V gene data show CDR1 as SGHTA and CDR2 as FQGNSA. The germline V and J ends were trimmed by 1 base and 4 bases, with 19 bases remaining between them. The CDR3 extends over 18 amino acids. The CDR3 DNA reads TGTGCCAGCAGCTTAGACCCGGGACGGAATACCCGTAATGAAAAACTGTTTTTT. The encoded protein is CASSLDPGRNTRNEKLFF.

This clonotype was observed at least ten times. The chain employs TRBV11-3 and TRBJ2-5; 8 bases agree with TRBD2. Germline V CDR1 and CDR2: SGHNT, YENEEA. This CDR3 comprises 14 residues. The V gene end was trimmed by 8 bases and the J gene end by 1 base; junction bases not matched to a gene: 6. CDR3 bases: TGTGCCAGCGAGGCGGGGGGTATCCAAGAGACCCAGTACTTC. It specifies CASEAGGIQETQYF.

This clonotype has a count of ten or more. This rearrangement joins TRBV18 to TRBJ1-3; D is unclear. Germline V CDR1 and CDR2: KGHSH, LQKENI. The CDR3 loop spans 15 amino acids. V lost 1 base and J 0 bases, leaving 7 bases between the germline ends. The CDR3 DNA reads TGTGCCAGCTCACCACAGGGTAACTCTGGAAACACCATATATTTT. As protein: CASSPQGNSGNTIYF.

This clonotype was counted ten times or more. This sequence joins TRBV18 and TRBJ2-3; D gene uncertain. V was trimmed by 0 bases and J by 6 bases, leaving 7 bases between them. Germline V gene data show CDR1 as KGHSH and CDR2 as LQKENI. The length of the CDR3 is 13 residues. CDR3 amino acids: CASSPPLSDTQYF. DNA of the CDR3: TGTGCCAGCTCACCACCGCTCTCGGATACGCAGTATTTT.

In this sample, this clonotype turned up many times. The chain couples TRBV28 to TRBJ2-7; D may be TRBD1 (5 bases). This CDR3 is built from 14 residues. CDR1 is MDHEN, CDR2 SYDVKM, per germline. Between the trimmed V and J ends, which lost 4 bases and 6 bases, there was a span of 16 bases. The CDR3, as DNA: TGTGCCAGCAGTTCCCTAGGGGTCGCAGGCGAGCAGTACTTC. Its protein product is CASSSLGVAGEQYF.

This clonotype was counted at least ten times. This chain uses TRBV29-1 with TRBJ2-7; TRBD2 matches 12 bases. This CDR3 has 15 residues. V lost 1 base to trimming and J lost 7 bases; unmatched junction nucleotides: 8. The V gene's germline CDR1 is SQVTM and CDR2 ANQGSEA. CDR3 sequence reads: CSVEGTSGISGEQYF. The DNA of the CDR3 is TGCAGCGTTGAAGGGACTAGCGGGATATCAGGGGAGCAGTACTTC.

Many counts were recorded for this clonotype. The chain joins TRBV30 to TRBJ1-3, with D possibly TRBD1 on 6 matching bases. With 4 bases removed from V and 0 bases from J, the gap between germline ends came to 10 bases. Germline CDR1 GTSNPN, CDR2 SVGIG (reference sequence). This CDR3 contains 14 residues. CDR3 sequence reads: CAWKQGNSGNTIYF. The CDR3, as DNA: TGTGCCTGGAAACAGGGAAACTCTGGAAACACCATATATTTT. The whole variable domain, filled in from reference TRBV30 and TRBJ1-3, reads SQTIHQWPATLVQPVGSPLSLECTVEGTSNPNLYWYRQAAGRGLQLLFYSVGIGQISSEVPQNLSASRPQDRQFILSSKKLLLSDSGFYLCAWKQGNSGNTIYFGEGSWLTVV.

This clonotype was found many times. The genes are TRBV10-2 and TRBJ1-1; TRBD1 might be the D (6 bases). Trimming removed 7 bases from V and 5 bases from J, with 20 bases in between. CDR1 and CDR2 (germline): WSHSY, SAAADI. The CDR3 is 15 amino acids. The CDR3 DNA is TGCGCCAGCAACCGCCGAGGAGGGGGAGAGACTGAAGCTTTCTTT. This encodes CASNRRGGGETEAFF.

This clonotype was seen at least ten times. The chain carries TRBV6-4 and TRBJ2-3; the match to TRBD2 covers 12 bases. Germline-derived CDR1 and CDR2 are MRHNA and SNTAGT. V shed 6 bases and J 9 bases; nucleotides not matched to a gene: 7. This CDR3 region has 14 residues. CDR3 in amino acids: CASSRLAGEATQYF. The CDR3 coding sequence is TGTGCCAGCAGCAGACTAGCGGGAGAGGCCACGCAGTATTTT.

This clonotype was counted at least ten times. The rearrangement joins TRBV6-1 to TRBJ2-5; no reliable D call. There are 15 residues in the CDR3. Looked up from germline, CDR1 is MNHNS and CDR2 is SASEGT. V shed 1 base and J shed 2 bases, with 11 bases lying between them. CDR3 bases: TGTGCCAGCAGTGAAGTCTGGGGATCACAAGAGACCCAGTACTTC. The encoded protein is CASSEVWGSQETQYF.

Remarks on this clonotype: This may be a read error: a much more frequent sequence differs by one nucleotide. This chain links TRBV5-8 with TRBJ2-2, with D perhaps assigned TRBD1 or TRBD2 (5 bases each). The CDR3 covers 14 residues. The germline CDR1 and CDR2 sequences are SGHTS and YDEGEE. The CDR3 loop reads CANSPGLNTGELFF. In DNA, the CDR3 is TGTGCGAACTCACCGGGGCTAAACACCGGGGAGCTGTTTTTT.

This clonotype was counted many times. V and J are TRBV7-9 and TRBJ2-7, with a tentative D call TRBD1 (5 bases). Germline V gene lookup returns CDR1 SEHNR and CDR2 FQNEAQ (reference sequence). There are 15 residues in the CDR3. The ends were cut back, 2 bases at V and 7 bases at J, with 18 bases in the middle. For the CDR3, the DNA is TGTGCCAGCAGCTTATCACCACGTACGGCAGGGGAGCAGTACTTC. It codes for CASSLSPRTAGEQYF.

This clonotype was counted at least ten times. The chain uses TRBV5-1 and TRBJ1-4; D not resolved. The germline gives CDR1 SGHRS, CDR2 YFSETQ. This CDR3 is 15 amino acids long. Trimming took 1 base from V and 7 from J, leaving 14 bases between them. In nucleotides, the CDR3 is TGCGCCAGCAGCTTGTCGGCGGCGTCACCTGAAAAACTGTTTTTT. Encoded protein: CASSLSAASPEKLFF. The full variable domain, in which reference TRBV5-1 and TRBJ1-4 provide the parts outside the CDR3, is KAGVTQTPRYLIKTRGQQVTLSCSPISGHRSVSWYQQTPGQGLQFLFEYFSETQRNKGNFPGRFSGRQFSNSRSEMNVSTLELGDSALYLCASSLSAASPEKLFFGSGTQLSVL.

This clonotype was seen ten or more times. The J gene is TRBJ1-4, the V gene TRBV6-1, with TRBD1 matching over 7 bases. The V gene end was trimmed by 8 bases and the J gene end by 7 bases; junction bases not matched to a gene: 10. The CDR3 totals 14 residues. Germline assignment: CDR1 MNHNS and CDR2 SASEGT. The CDR3 nucleotides read TGTGCCAGCTCACCCAGGGCAGGGGGTGAAAAACTGTTTTTT. It codes for CASSPRAGGEKLFF.

This sequence joins TRBV30 and TRBJ1-2, with TRBD1 matching over 11 bases. V shed 3 bases and J 1 base; nucleotides not matched to a gene: 10. Germline V gives CDR1 GTSNPN, CDR2 SVGIG (reference sequence). The CDR3 runs 17 residues. This CDR3 reads CAWRSGGTGGNNYGYTF. The CDR3 bases are TGTGCCTGGAGGTCCGGCGGGACAGGGGGAAATAACTATGGCTACACCTTC.